This T cell receptor beta chain was captured in a study of blood T cell repertoires in COVID-19. As for the study in general: PBMCs, B-cell-depleted T cells, or T cells provided the cDNA or gDNA that made up the material.

This CDR3 contains 15 residues. Germline lookup yields CDR1 MDHEN and CDR2 SYDVKM. Trimming took off 5 bases at V and 0 bases at J, with 13 bases between the two ends. Produced via immunoSEQ multiplex PCR; TCRdb's table is partial and in-frame only. The table has 150,000 to 180,000 clones, 75% to 85% seen once. The TCR was taken from a woman between 50 and 59 years old with acute or convalescent COVID-19. Sample: peripheral blood. The J gene is TRBJ1-1, the V gene TRBV28; D call uncertain. CDR3 region: CASSTKQPMNTEAFF. The CDR3 DNA follows: TGTGCCAGCAGTACGAAACAGCCCATGAACACTGAAGCTTTCTTT.